The 22 T cell receptor beta chains below were found in one sample sequenced in a study of control samples from healthy donors and cancer patients (dated by TCRdb to 2018 to 2020). Library creation used the immunoSEQ multiplex PCR assay. In TCRdb, the immuneACCESS table is reduced to in-frame sequences with V and J assigned. These tables do not hold every clone; where another copy was compared, an unresolved V gene accounts for under half, and the others remain unexplained. This sample comprises about 170,000 clones, about 93% of them detected only once. The ten biggest clones cover roughly 4% of the sample. The sequencing sample was made of blood. These receptor sequences come from a woman aged 55-69 years in good health.

In nucleotides, the CDR3 is TGTGCCAGCAGCCCTTCGACTAGCGGGGATGACATTCAGTACTTC. Encoded protein: CASSPSTSGDDIQYF. This chain links TRBV7-3 with TRBJ2-4, with TRBD2 identical over 11 bases. Germline V gene data show CDR1 as SGHTA and CDR2 as FQGTGA. Germline trimming cut 5 bases from V and 8 bases from J; bases unmatched to any gene: 8. This CDR3 has 15 amino acids.

The V gene is TRBV27, the J gene TRBJ1-2; D is unclear. The ends were cut back, 0 bases at V and 4 bases at J, with 24 bases in the middle. Germline assignment: CDR1 MNHEY and CDR2 SMNVEV (reference sequence). The CDR3 has 19 residues. CDR3 DNA: TGTGCCAGCAGTTTATCGTTTGGGCTGGAGACAACACCAATCTATGGCTACACCTTC. Amino acid sequence: CASSLSFGLETTPIYGYTF.

The chain carries TRBV5-4 and TRBJ1-2; possibly TRBD1 for D (5 bases). CDR1 is SGHNT and CDR2 is YYREEE in the germline V gene (reference sequence). V shed 4 bases and J shed 4 bases, with 11 bases lying between them. This CDR3 is built from 13 residues. The CDR3 protein is CASSPGLAYGYTF. The CDR3 nucleotides are TGTGCCAGCAGCCCGGGACTGGCCTATGGCTACACCTTC.

The chain carries TRBV27 and TRBJ2-5; TRBD2 matches 11 bases. Germline trimming cut 5 bases from V and 1 base from J; bases unmatched to any gene: 6. This CDR3 spans 16 amino acids. Germline V gene lookup returns CDR1 MNHEY and CDR2 SMNVEV (reference sequence). CDR3 residues: CASSPGLADLQETQYF. The CDR3 DNA sequence: TGTGCCAGCAGTCCGGGACTAGCGGACCTCCAAGAGACCCAGTACTTC.

This chain links TRBV5-8 with TRBJ2-1, with TRBD2 identical over 7 bases. The CDR3 has 13 residues. Germline trimming cut 2 bases from V and 6 bases from J; bases unmatched to any gene: 2. The germline CDR1 and CDR2 sequences are SGHTS and YDEGEE. CDR3 sequence: CASSFSGFNEQFF. CDR3 sequence (DNA): TGTGCCAGCAGCTTTAGCGGGTTCAATGAGCAGTTCTTC.

This clone was seen a handful of times. The chain carries TRBV6-2 or TRBV6-3 and TRBJ1-6; D is unresolved. V lost 0 bases and J lost 6, with 18 bases in between. Germline-derived CDR1 and CDR2 are MNHEY and SVGEGT. This CDR3 is 18 amino acids long. The CDR3 bases are TGTGCCAGCAGTTACTCGTATGTTCGGGTGCCCCTTAATTCACCCCTCCACTTT. Translation gives CASSYSYVRVPLNSPLHF.

The genes are TRBV2 and TRBJ1-5, with 7 bases matching TRBD1. The V segment lost 4 bases and the J segment 2 bases; nucleotides outside the gene matches: 5. In germline, CDR1 is SNHLY, CDR2 FYNNEI. CDR3 length: 15 residues. The CDR3 bases are TGTGCCAGCAGTGGGGACAGTCTCCGCAATCAGCCCCAGCATTTT. Translation gives CASSGDSLRNQPQHF. The complete variable domain, with remaining parts taken from reference TRBV2 and TRBJ1-5, reads EPEVTQTPSHQVTQMGQEVILRCVPISNHLYFYWYRQILGQKVEFLVSFYNNEISEKSEIFDDQFSVERPDGSNFTLKIRSTKLEDSAMYFCASSGDSLRNQPQHFGDGTRLSIL.

This clone was observed a handful of times. The chain links TRBV2 to TRBJ1-5, with D unresolved. Per the germline V gene, CDR1 is SNHLY and CDR2 is FYNNEI. The CDR3 totals 14 residues. The V end lost 6 bases, the J end lost 0 bases, and 9 bases lay between the germline ends. This CDR3 is CASRRTDSNQPQHF. In nucleotides, the CDR3 is TGTGCCAGCAGGAGAACGGATAGCAATCAGCCCCAGCATTTT.

V is TRBV5-1 and J is TRBJ1-2, with unresolved D. Germline CDR1 SGHRS, CDR2 YFSETQ. This CDR3 contains 12 residues. The ends were cut back, 3 bases at V and 8 bases at J, with 11 bases in the middle. The CDR3 region has the DNA TGCGCCAGCAGCTGGGATGCGAGGGGCTACACCTTC. It is translated as CASSWDARGYTF.

The chain recombines TRBV6-5 with TRBJ2-1, with 7 positions matching TRBD1. The CDR3 sequence is 13 residues long. CDR1 and CDR2 from the germline V gene are MNHEY and SVGAGI. V lost 10 bases to trimming and J lost 5 bases; unmatched junction nucleotides: 8. The CDR3 loop reads CATYTGVHNEQFF. As DNA, the CDR3 is TGTGCCACCTACACAGGGGTACACAATGAGCAGTTCTTC.

V usage is TRBV7-8 and J usage is TRBJ2-1; the match to TRBD1 covers 9 bases. The germline CDR1 and CDR2 sequences are SGHVS and FQNEAQ. This CDR3 is built from 16 residues. With 3 bases clipped from V and 9 bases from J, the junction kept 12 bases outside the gene matches. The CDR3 DNA reads TGTGCCAGCAGCTTGACGGGACAGGGAAACTGGGGTGAGCAGTTCTTC. The encoded protein is CASSLTGQGNWGEQFF. Full variable domain (missing parts from reference TRBV7-8 and TRBJ2-1): GAGVSQSPRYKVAKRGQDVALRCDPISGHVSLFWYQQALGQGPEFLTYFQNEAQLDKSGLPSDRFFAERPEGSVSTLKIQRTQQEDSAVYLCASSLTGQGNWGEQFFGPGTRLTVL.

The chain couples TRBV19 to TRBJ2-3; D might be TRBD1 (5 bases). V was clipped by 0 bases and J by 1 base, with 8 bases between them. CDR1 LNHDA and CDR2 SQIVND come from the germline V gene (reference sequence). The CDR3 is made up of 15 amino acids. DNA for the CDR3: TGTGCCAGTAGTATAGACCAGGGCCGCACAGATACGCAGTATTTT. It translates to CASSIDQGRTDTQYF.

The chain recombines TRBV12-3 or TRBV12-4 with TRBJ1-6; D gene uncertain. Deletions cut 6 bases from V and 9 bases from J, with 9 bases between. CDR3 length: 12 residues. The CDR3 sequence: CASSPPASPLHF. Here the CDR3 DNA reads TGTGCCAGCAGCCCCCCGGCTTCACCCCTCCACTTT.

The V and J genes are TRBV11-2 and TRBJ1-4, with D perhaps matching TRBD1 (5 bases). The CDR3 contains 14 residues. Germline CDR1 is SGHAT and CDR2 is FQNNGV. Trimming took off 3 bases at V and 6 bases at J, with 11 bases between the two ends. CDR3 sequence reads: CASSLGLGDEKLFF. The CDR3 DNA follows: TGTGCCAGCAGCTTGGGGCTGGGAGATGAAAAACTGTTTTTT.

This chain joins TRBV7-9 and TRBJ1-1, with 7 bases that match TRBD1. The CDR3 covers 13 residues. The trim removed 5 bases at V and 2 bases at J, leaving 2 bases unmatched. Looked up from germline, CDR1 is SEHNR and CDR2 is FQNEAQ (reference sequence). The CDR3 protein is CASSRQGNTEAFF. In DNA, the CDR3 is TGTGCCAGCAGCCGACAGGGTAACACTGAAGCTTTCTTT. The full variable domain, in which reference TRBV7-9 and TRBJ1-1 provide the parts outside the CDR3, is DTGVSQNPRHKITKRGQNVTFRCDPISEHNRLYWYRQTLGQGPEFLTYFQNEAQLEKSRLLSDRFSAERPKGSFSTLEIQRTEQGDSAMYLCASSRQGNTEAFFGQGTRLTVV.

This sequence joins TRBV6-1 and TRBJ2-5; tentative D call: TRBD1 (5 bases). CDR1 and CDR2 from the germline V gene are MNHNS and SASEGT. The CDR3 runs 14 residues. Trimming pared 5 bases from V and 3 bases from J, leaving 13 bases between. This chain's CDR3 is CASSLGRREETQYF. CDR3 sequence (DNA): TGTGCCAGCAGTTTGGGGCGCAGAGAAGAGACCCAGTACTTC.

Comment on this clone: This specimen includes other DNA sequences encoding the same CDR3. The genes are TRBV6-6 and TRBJ2-7; TRBD1 is a possible D gene (7 bases). The CDR3 has 14 residues. Germline CDR1 MNHNY, CDR2 SVGAGI (reference sequence). V lost 0 bases and J lost 4, with 10 bases in between. The CDR3 bases are TGTGCCAGCAGTTACTCGACAGGGACTTACGAGCAGTACTTC. It codes for CASSYSTGTYEQYF.

The chain carries TRBV19 and TRBJ2-7, with 9 nucleotides matching TRBD2. With 2 bases clipped from V and 3 bases from J, the junction kept 8 bases outside the gene matches. The CDR3 totals 16 residues. Germline V gene data show CDR1 as LNHDA and CDR2 as SQIVND (reference sequence). CDR3 coding DNA: TGTGCCAGTAGTATAAATAGCGGGGGAGCCTACTACGAGCAGTACTTC. Translation: CASSINSGGAYYEQYF.

The genes are TRBV19 and TRBJ1-4, with 9 bases fitting TRBD1. Germline-derived CDR1 and CDR2 are LNHDA and SQIVND (reference sequence). The CDR3 sequence is 15 residues long. J lost 6 bases, V lost 5 bases, and 7 bases had no gene match. CDR3 sequence reads: CASSLRGQGYEKLFF. The CDR3 region has the DNA TGTGCCAGTAGTCTTAGGGGACAGGGTTATGAAAAACTGTTTTTT.

The chain recombines TRBV5-5 with TRBJ1-4; the match to TRBD1 covers 7 bases. The CDR3 length is 13 residues. Germline-derived CDR1 and CDR2 are SGHKS and YYEKEE (reference sequence). V dropped 4 bases and J dropped 7; count of bases not matched to a gene: 4. CDR3 residues: CASSPTGIEKLFF. The CDR3 DNA is TGTGCCAGCAGCCCGACAGGGATTGAAAAACTGTTTTTT.

DNA of the CDR3: TGTGCCACCGCGGACAGGGAAGATACGCAGTATTTT. It codes for CATADREDTQYF. The chain has TRBV10-3 and TRBJ2-3; 8 nucleotides agree with TRBD1. The CDR3 runs 12 residues. J lost 5 bases, V lost 10 bases, and 5 bases had no gene match. Per germline, CDR1 ENHRY and CDR2 SYGVKD.

This chain connects TRBV11-3 to TRBJ2-2; D not certain. This CDR3 contains 14 residues. Trimming shortened V by 6 bases and J by 0 bases, and 8 bases separated the two germline ends. Germline loops: CDR1 SGHNT, CDR2 YENEEA. The CDR3 spells CASRDAANTGELFF. As DNA, the CDR3 is TGTGCCAGCAGGGATGCTGCGAACACCGGGGAGCTGTTTTTT.